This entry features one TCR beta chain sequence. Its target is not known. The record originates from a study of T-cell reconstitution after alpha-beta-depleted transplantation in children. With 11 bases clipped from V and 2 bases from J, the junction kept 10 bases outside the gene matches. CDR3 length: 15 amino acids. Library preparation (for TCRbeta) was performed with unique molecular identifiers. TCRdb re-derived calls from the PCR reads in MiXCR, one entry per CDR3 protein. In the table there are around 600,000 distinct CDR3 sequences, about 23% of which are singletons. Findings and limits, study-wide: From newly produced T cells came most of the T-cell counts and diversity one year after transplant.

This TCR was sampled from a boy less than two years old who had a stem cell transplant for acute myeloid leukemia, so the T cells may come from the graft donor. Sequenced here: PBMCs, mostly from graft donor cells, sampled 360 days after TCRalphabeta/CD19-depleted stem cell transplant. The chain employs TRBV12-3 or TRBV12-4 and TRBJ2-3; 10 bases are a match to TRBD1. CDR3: CACAPGQGTTDTQYF. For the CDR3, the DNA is TGTGCCTGCGCCCCGGGACAGGGGACCACAGATACGCAGTATTTT.